The 6 T cell receptor beta chains below come from one sample, sequenced in a study of OX40 agonist ivuxolimab in advanced cancers. Clones were sequenced by immunoSEQ multiplex PCR, and TCRdb holds only the in-frame ones, with some missing. The table records 9,500 to 14,000 clones, roughly four fifths of them present only once. The sequences come from CD4+ or CD8+ T cells sorted from blood, collected in a trial of the OX40 agonist ivuxolimab. These receptors all come from an adult with an advanced solid tumor such as melanoma, head and neck, liver or kidney cancer.

This sequence joins TRBV7-9 and TRBJ2-5, with 7 nucleotides matching TRBD1. The V gene end was trimmed by 5 bases and the J gene end by 3 bases; junction bases not matched to a gene: 12. There are 16 residues in the CDR3. Germline V gene lookup returns CDR1 SEHNR and CDR2 FQNEAQ (reference sequence). CDR3 sequence reads: CASSPMTGYHKETQYF. The CDR3, as DNA: TGTGCCAGCAGCCCGATGACAGGGTACCATAAAGAGACCCAGTACTTC. The complete variable domain, with remaining parts taken from reference TRBV7-9 and TRBJ2-5, reads DTGVSQNPRHKITKRGQNVTFRCDPISEHNRLYWYRQTLGQGPEFLTYFQNEAQLEKSRLLSDRFSAERPKGSFSTLEIQRTEQGDSAMYLCASSPMTGYHKETQYFGPGTRLLVL.

The chain links TRBV4-1 to TRBJ1-5; TRBD1 might be the D (5 bases). The V end lost 0 bases, the J end lost 2 bases, and 11 bases lay between the germline ends. The CDR3 totals 16 residues. Germline CDR1 and CDR2: MGHRA and YSYEKL. The CDR3 reads CASSQEGGGRNQPQHF. The CDR3 DNA reads TGCGCCAGCAGCCAAGAGGGTGGGGGTCGCAATCAGCCCCAGCATTTT.

The V gene is TRBV5-1, the J gene TRBJ2-7, with TRBD2 identical over 9 bases. V was pared by 0 bases and J by 4 bases, with 5 bases of the junction left unmatched. From germline, CDR1 is SGHRS and CDR2 YFSETQ. The CDR3 is 15 amino acids. The CDR3: CASSLGSSGTYEQYF. DNA of the CDR3: TGCGCCAGCAGCTTGGGGTCTAGCGGGACTTACGAGCAGTACTTC.

This sequence joins TRBV6-1 and TRBJ2-1, with 9 bases aligning to TRBD2. The V gene end was trimmed by 3 bases and the J gene end by 5 bases; junction bases not matched to a gene: 5. Germline loops: CDR1 MNHNS, CDR2 SASEGT. This CDR3 has 15 amino acids. CDR3 sequence: CASSDGTSPNNEQFF. The DNA of the CDR3 is TGTGCCAGCAGTGACGGGACTAGCCCGAACAATGAGCAGTTCTTC.

V and J are TRBV19 and TRBJ2-7, with a weak D call TRBD1 (5 bases). The V end lost 3 bases, the J end lost 5 bases, and 11 bases lay between the germline ends. Per germline, CDR1 LNHDA and CDR2 SQIVND (reference sequence). The CDR3 length is 13 residues. This CDR3 reads CASSIGRVNEQYF. DNA of the CDR3: TGTGCCAGTAGTATCGGCAGGGTCAACGAGCAGTACTTC.

A single count supports this clone. V usage is TRBV14 and J usage is TRBJ2-3, with TRBD2 identical over 7 bases. Germline V gene sequence: CDR1 SGHDN, CDR2 FVKESK. V shed 2 bases, J shed 2 bases, and the junction held 10 bases outside the gene matches. The CDR3 covers 17 residues. Here the CDR3 reads CASSQTLSGIDTDTQYF. CDR3 nucleotide sequence: TGTGCCAGCAGCCAAACGCTAAGCGGGATAGACACAGATACGCAGTATTTT. Using reference TRBV14 and TRBJ2-3 for the parts outside the CDR3, the full variable domain is EAGVTQFPSHSVIEKGQTVTLRCDPISGHDNLYWYRRVMGKEIKFLLHFVKESKQDESGMPNNRFLAERTGGTYSTLKVQPAELEDSGVYFCASSQTLSGIDTDTQYFGPGTRLTVL.